One and the same sample provided the 14 T cell receptor beta chains below, sequenced in a study of shared clonotypes between healthy human individuals. The naive CD8 population came from CD45RO-negative cells selected for CCR7, without terminally differentiated effector memory CD45RA+ cells. Generated by immunoSEQ multiplex PCR, the TCRdb table keeps only in-frame clones and is missing some. The sample has about 2.1 million clones; around 93% are singletons. Sequences were obtained from naive CD8+ T cells from PBMCs. All receptors come from a man aged 18 to 29 in good health. Some clones in this sample may be carry-over from other donors' samples.

V is TRBV28 and J is TRBJ2-7, with D maybe TRBD1 (8 bases). V was pared by 7 bases and J by 1 base, with 17 bases between. This CDR3 region has 15 residues. Germline CDR1 MDHEN, CDR2 SYDVKM. CDR3 in amino acids: CASTEGQGGSYEQYF. Here the CDR3 DNA reads TGTGCCAGCACCGAAGGACAGGGAGGGTCCTACGAGCAGTACTTC.

For this clone: Additional DNA sequences in this sample encode the identical CDR3. V usage is TRBV29-1 and J usage is TRBJ2-1, with D uncertain. There are 15 residues in the CDR3. Per the germline V gene, CDR1 is SQVTM and CDR2 is ANQGSEA. V lost 1 base and J 0 bases, leaving 10 bases between the germline ends. The CDR3 protein is CSVEGGRSSYNEQFF. The CDR3 nucleotides are TGCAGCGTTGAAGGCGGAAGAAGCTCCTACAATGAGCAGTTCTTC.

The rearrangement uses TRBV6-5 and TRBJ2-7, with 8 bases lining up with TRBD1. CDR1 is MNHEY and CDR2 is SVGAGI in the germline V gene. With V trimmed by 5 bases and J by 3 bases, 6 bases remained unmatched. This CDR3 spans 14 amino acids. The CDR3 spells CASSTGQGFYEQYF. CDR3 DNA sequence: TGTGCCAGCAGTACCGGACAGGGTTTCTACGAGCAGTACTTC.

The rearrangement joins TRBV7-9 to TRBJ2-7; TRBD1 agrees at 9 bases. V trimming: 5 bases; J trimming: 5 bases; junction bases outside the gene matches: 19. The CDR3 contains 18 residues. Germline V gene data show CDR1 as SEHNR and CDR2 as FQNEAQ (reference sequence). CDR3 sequence: CASSPYAGTGNAVDEQYF. Here the CDR3 DNA reads TGTGCCAGCAGCCCATACGCCGGGACAGGGAACGCGGTAGACGAGCAGTACTTC.

Comments on this clone: Other nucleotide sequences from this sample produce the same CDR3. This CDR3 reads CASSLGQGRSYEQYF. As DNA, the CDR3 is TGTGCCAGCAGCCTAGGACAGGGGCGATCCTACGAGCAGTACTTC. The genes are TRBV27 and TRBJ2-7; TRBD1 agrees at 9 bases. The germline V gene has CDR1 MNHEY and CDR2 SMNVEV (reference sequence). The V segment lost 6 bases and the J segment 1 base; nucleotides outside the gene matches: 7. The CDR3 contains 15 residues.

The chain employs TRBV7-2 and TRBJ2-3; D perhaps matches TRBD2 (5 bases). Germline values: CDR1 SGHTA, CDR2 FQGNSA. The V end lost 1 base, the J end lost 3 bases, and 20 bases lay between the germline ends. The CDR3 runs 18 residues. For the CDR3, the DNA is TGTGCCAGCAGCTTAGAGCCCCGGGGTACAGCGGTTACAGATACGCAGTATTTT. Amino acids: CASSLEPRGTAVTDTQYF.

The chain has TRBV14 and TRBJ2-1, with a weak D call TRBD2 (5 bases). Trimming took off 5 bases at V and 7 bases at J, with 12 bases between the two ends. The CDR3 length is 13 residues. The V gene's germline CDR1 is SGHDN and CDR2 FVKESK. DNA of the CDR3: TGTGCCAGCAGCGGACGGACTCAAAATGAGCAGTTCTTC. It encodes CASSGRTQNEQFF.

This sequence joins TRBV5-8 and TRBJ2-1, with 12 bases matching TRBD2. In germline, CDR1 is SGHTS, CDR2 YDEGEE. There are 18 residues in the CDR3. The V segment lost 1 base and the J segment 8 bases; nucleotides outside the gene matches: 13. CDR3 residues: CASSLWMETSGSRDEQFF. CDR3 nucleotide sequence: TGTGCCAGCAGCTTGTGGATGGAGACTAGCGGGAGTAGGGATGAGCAGTTCTTC.

This chain joins TRBV4-3 and TRBJ1-1; D gene ambiguous. This CDR3 region has 13 residues. Germline assignment: CDR1 LGHNA and CDR2 YSLEER. The ends were cut back, 1 base at V and 2 bases at J, with 5 bases in the middle. This CDR3 reads CASSQASNTEAFF. Written as DNA, the CDR3 is TGCGCCAGCAGCCAAGCATCCAACACTGAAGCTTTCTTT.

This clone has more than one count but fewer than ten. The chain uses TRBV6-6 and TRBJ2-7; D remains ambiguous. There are 15 residues in the CDR3. Trimming took off 4 bases at V and 0 bases at J, with 13 bases between the two ends. The germline gives CDR1 MNHNY, CDR2 SVGAGI (reference sequence). CDR3 region: CASSFDGMSSYEQYF. Written as DNA, the CDR3 is TGTGCCAGCAGTTTCGATGGGATGAGCTCCTACGAGCAGTACTTC.

The rearrangement joins TRBV25-1 to TRBJ1-2; D unresolved. Trimming stripped 4 bases from V and 3 bases from J, with 12 bases between. The CDR3 extends over 14 amino acids. In germline, CDR1 is MGHDK, CDR2 SYGVNS. CDR3 residues: CASSVSSRYYGYTF. CDR3 DNA sequence: TGTGCCAGCAGTGTCAGTTCCAGGTACTATGGCTACACCTTC.

This clone showed up just once. The V gene is TRBV7-9, the J gene TRBJ2-3, with D perhaps given as TRBD1 or TRBD2 (5 bases each). Germline loops: CDR1 SEHNR, CDR2 FQNEAQ (reference sequence). There are 15 residues in the CDR3. Trimming shortened V by 6 bases and J by 2 bases, and 15 bases separated the two germline ends. CDR3 nucleotides: TGTGCCAGCAGGGCCGGGACCTTGTACACAGATACGCAGTATTTT. It specifies CASRAGTLYTDTQYF.

The chain combines TRBV19 with TRBJ1-1; no clear D. Trimming removed 6 bases at V and 6 bases at J, with 20 bases between. Germline values: CDR1 LNHDA, CDR2 SQIVND (reference sequence). The CDR3 has 15 residues. In DNA, the CDR3 is TGTGCCAGTAGAACCGCGGCCGCCTTCGGCGCTGAAGCTTTCTTT. This gives the protein CASRTAAAFGAEAFF.

The genes are TRBV27 and TRBJ2-5; the D gene could be TRBD1 or TRBD2 (6 bases each). Germline V lookup: CDR1 MNHEY, CDR2 SMNVEV (reference sequence). The CDR3 loop spans 15 amino acids. The V and J ends lost 4 bases and 5 bases respectively, with 17 bases between them. The CDR3 reads CASSSRLGGLETQYF. The CDR3 DNA reads TGTGCCAGCAGTTCGAGACTAGGGGGGTTGGAGACCCAGTACTTC.